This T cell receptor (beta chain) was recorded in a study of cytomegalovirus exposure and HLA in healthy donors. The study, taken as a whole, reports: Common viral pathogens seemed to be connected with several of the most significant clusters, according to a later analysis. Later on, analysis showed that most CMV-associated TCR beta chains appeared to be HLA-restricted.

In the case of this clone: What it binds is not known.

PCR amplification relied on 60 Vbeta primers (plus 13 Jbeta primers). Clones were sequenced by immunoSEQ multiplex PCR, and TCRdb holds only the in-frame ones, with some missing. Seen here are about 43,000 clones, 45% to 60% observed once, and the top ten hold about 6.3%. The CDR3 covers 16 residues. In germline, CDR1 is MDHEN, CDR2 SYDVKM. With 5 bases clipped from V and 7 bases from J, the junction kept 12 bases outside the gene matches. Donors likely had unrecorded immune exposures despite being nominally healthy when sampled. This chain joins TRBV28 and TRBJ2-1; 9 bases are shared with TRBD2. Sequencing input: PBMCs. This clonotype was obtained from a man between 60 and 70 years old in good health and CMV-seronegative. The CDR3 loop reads CASSPPLAGNLNEQFF. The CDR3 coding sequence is TGTGCCAGCAGTCCTCCGCTAGCGGGAAACCTAAATGAGCAGTTCTTC.